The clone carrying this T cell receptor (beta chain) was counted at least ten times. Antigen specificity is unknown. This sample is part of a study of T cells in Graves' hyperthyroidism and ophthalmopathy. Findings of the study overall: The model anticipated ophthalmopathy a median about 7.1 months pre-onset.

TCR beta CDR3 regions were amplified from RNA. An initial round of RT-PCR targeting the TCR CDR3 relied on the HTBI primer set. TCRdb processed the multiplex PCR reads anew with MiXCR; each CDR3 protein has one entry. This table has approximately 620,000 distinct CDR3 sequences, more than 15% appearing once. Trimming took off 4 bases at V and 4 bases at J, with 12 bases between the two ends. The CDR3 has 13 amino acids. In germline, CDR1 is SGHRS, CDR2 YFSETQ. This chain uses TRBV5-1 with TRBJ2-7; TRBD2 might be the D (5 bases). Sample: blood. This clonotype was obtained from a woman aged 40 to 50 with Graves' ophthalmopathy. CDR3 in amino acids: CASSPGVKYEQYF. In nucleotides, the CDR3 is TGCGCCAGCAGCCCCGGGGTCAAGTACGAGCAGTACTTC.